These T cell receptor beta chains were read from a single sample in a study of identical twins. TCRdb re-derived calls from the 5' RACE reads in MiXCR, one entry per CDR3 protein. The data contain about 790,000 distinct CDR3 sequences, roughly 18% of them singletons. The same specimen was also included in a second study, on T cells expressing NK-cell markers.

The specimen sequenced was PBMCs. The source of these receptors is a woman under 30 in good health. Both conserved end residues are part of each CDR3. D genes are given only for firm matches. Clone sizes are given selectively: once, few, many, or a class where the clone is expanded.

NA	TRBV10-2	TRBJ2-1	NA	TGCGCCAGCAGTGTGTTCGACAATGAGCAGTTCTTC	CASSVFDNEQFF
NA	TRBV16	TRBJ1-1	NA	TGTGCCAGCAGCCAATCCACAGTGTCAGAAGCTTTCTTT	CASSQSTVSEAFF
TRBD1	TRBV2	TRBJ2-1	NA	TGTGCCAGCAGTGACGGGACAGGGAATGAGCAGTTCTTC	CASSDGTGNEQFF
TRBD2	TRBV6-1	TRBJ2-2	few	TGTGCCAGCAGACCCCAGGGACTAGCGAGGACCGGGGAGCTGTTTTTT	CASRPQGLARTGELFF
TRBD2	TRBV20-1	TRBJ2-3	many	TGCAGTGCCATCGTACTAGCGGGAGACTCGGGTACGCAGTATTTT	CSAIVLAGDSGTQYF
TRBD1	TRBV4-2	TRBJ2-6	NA	TGTGCCAGCAGCGGGGGCCAGGACAGGGGTCTCTCTGGGGCCAACGTCCTGACTTTC	CASSGGQDRGLSGANVLTF
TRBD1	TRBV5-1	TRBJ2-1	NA	TGCGCCAGCAGCTTGGAGGGGACAGGGTGGGATGAGCAGTTCTTC	CASSLEGTGWDEQFF
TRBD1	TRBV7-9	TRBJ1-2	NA	TGTGCCAGCAGCTCCGGGACAGATGGCTACACCTTC	CASSSGTDGYTF
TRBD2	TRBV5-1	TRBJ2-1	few	TGCGCCAGCAGCTTGGCCGAGACTAGCGGGAGTGAGCAGTTCTTC	CASSLAETSGSEQFF
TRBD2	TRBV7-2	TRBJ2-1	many	TGTGCCAGCAGCTTAGCAGGAGCGGGAGCCTACAATGAGCAGTTCTTC	CASSLAGAGAYNEQFF
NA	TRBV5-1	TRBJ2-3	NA	TGCGCCAGCAGGAATTGGGAGGATACGCAGTATTTT	CASRNWEDTQYF
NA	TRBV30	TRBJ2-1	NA	TGTGCCTGGAGTGTACAGCTTTCCTACAATGAGCAGTTCTTC	CAWSVQLSYNEQFF
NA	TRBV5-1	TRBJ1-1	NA	TGCGCCAGCAGCGCCGGCGGGACAAGCAGGACTGAAGCTTTCTTT	CASSAGGTSRTEAFF
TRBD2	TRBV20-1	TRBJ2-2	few	TGCAGCGCACCTCTAGCGGGGGGACGCTCGAACACCGGGGAGCTGTTTTTT	CSAPLAGGRSNTGELFF
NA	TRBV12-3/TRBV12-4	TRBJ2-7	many	TGTGCCAGCAGATCAAAATTGCGGGAGCAGTACTTC	CASRSKLREQYF
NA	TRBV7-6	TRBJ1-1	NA	TGTGCCAGCAGCCTAGTTCAGGTCACTGAAGCTTTCTTT	CASSLVQVTEAFF
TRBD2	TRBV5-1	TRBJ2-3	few	TGCGCCAGCCTGCTAGCGGCTAGCACAGATACGCAGTATTTT	CASLLAASTDTQYF
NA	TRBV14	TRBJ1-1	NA	TGTGCCAGCAGTTACTTAGGGCTGACGAACACTGAAGCTTTCTTT	CASSYLGLTNTEAFF
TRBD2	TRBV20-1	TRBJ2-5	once	TGCAGTGCTAGAAAAGCGGGAGTGCAAGAGACCCAGTACTTC	CSARKAGVQETQYF
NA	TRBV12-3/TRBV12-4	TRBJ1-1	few	TGTGCCAGCAGTTTACGGAGGGAGGAAACTGAAGCTTTCTTT	CASSLRREETEAFF